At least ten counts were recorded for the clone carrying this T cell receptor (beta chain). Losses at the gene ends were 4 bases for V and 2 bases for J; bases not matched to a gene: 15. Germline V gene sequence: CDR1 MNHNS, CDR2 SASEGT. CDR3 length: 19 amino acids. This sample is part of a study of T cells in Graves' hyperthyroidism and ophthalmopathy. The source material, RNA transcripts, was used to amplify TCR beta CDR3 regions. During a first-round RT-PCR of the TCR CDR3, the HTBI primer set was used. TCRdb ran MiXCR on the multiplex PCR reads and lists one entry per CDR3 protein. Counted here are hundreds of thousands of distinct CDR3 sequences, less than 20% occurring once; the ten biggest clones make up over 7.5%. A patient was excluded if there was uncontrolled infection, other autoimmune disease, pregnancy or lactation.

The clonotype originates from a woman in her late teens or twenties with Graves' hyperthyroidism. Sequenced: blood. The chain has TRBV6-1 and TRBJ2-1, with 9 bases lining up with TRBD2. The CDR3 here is CASSGYIAGGPGAYNEQFF. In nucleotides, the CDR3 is TGTGCCAGCAGTGGATACATCGCGGGAGGGCCTGGGGCCTACAATGAGCAGTTCTTC.